This T cell receptor (beta chain) emerged from a study of cytomegalovirus exposure and HLA in healthy donors. Study results and caveats: Across donors, most TCRs were seen rarely, yet some public ones were widespread.

Trimming stripped 4 bases from V and 6 bases from J, with 24 bases between. The CDR3 consists of 17 residues. The germline V gene has CDR1 SGDLS and CDR2 YYNGEE. In this sample, this clone turned up once. What it binds is unknown. Both 60 Vbeta primers and 13 Jbeta primers went into the PCR. Repertoires were generated with immunoSEQ multiplex PCR, while TCRdb's copy carries only in-frame clones and drops some. This table has 120,000 or so clones, roughly four fifths appearing once. The rearrangement links TRBV9 to TRBJ2-3, with TRBD2 as a possible D gene (5 bases). This receptor was identified in a male donor in good health and CMV-seropositive. The specimen sequenced was PBMCs. CDR3 sequence reads: CASSPPLGGRATDTQYF. The CDR3 region has the DNA TGTGCCAGCAGCCCCCCGCTGGGCGGGCGGGCGACGGATACGCAGTATTTT. The full variable domain, rest sourced from reference TRBV9 and TRBJ2-3, is DSGVTQTPKHLITATGQRVTLRCSPRSGDLSVYWYQQSLDQGLQFLIQYYNGEERAKGNILERFSAQQFPDLHSELNLSSLELGDSALYFCASSPPLGGRATDTQYFGPGTRLTVL.